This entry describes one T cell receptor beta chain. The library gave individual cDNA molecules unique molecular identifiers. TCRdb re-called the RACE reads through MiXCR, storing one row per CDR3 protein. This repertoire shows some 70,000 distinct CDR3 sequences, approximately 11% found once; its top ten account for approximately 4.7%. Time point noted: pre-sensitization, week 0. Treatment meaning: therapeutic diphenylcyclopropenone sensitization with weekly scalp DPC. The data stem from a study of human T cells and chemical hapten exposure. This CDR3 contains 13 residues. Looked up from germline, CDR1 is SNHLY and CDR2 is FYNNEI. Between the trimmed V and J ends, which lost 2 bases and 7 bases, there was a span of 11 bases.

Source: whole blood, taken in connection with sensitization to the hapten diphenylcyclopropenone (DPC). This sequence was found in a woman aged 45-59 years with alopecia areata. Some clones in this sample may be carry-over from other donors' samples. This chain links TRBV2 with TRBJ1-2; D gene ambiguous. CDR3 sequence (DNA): TGTGCCAGCAGTGAATTCCCTATGGTTGGCTACACCTTC. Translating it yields CASSEFPMVGYTF.